A single sample gave rise to the 16 T cell receptor beta chains below, sequenced in a study of cytomegalovirus exposure and HLA in healthy donors. The data were produced by immunoSEQ multiplex PCR, yet TCRdb's version contains in-frame clones alone and is incomplete. The repertoire holds about 200,000 clones, with 83% as singletons. Material for sequencing was PBMCs. The receptors originated from a woman aged 18-29 years in good health and CMV-seronegative.

V and J are TRBV19 and TRBJ2-1; 8 bases agree with TRBD2. This CDR3 region has 15 residues. Trimming at V came to 1 base and at J to 4 bases, leaving 3 bases not matched to a gene. Germline-derived CDR1 and CDR2 are LNHDA and SQIVND (reference sequence). In DNA form, the CDR3 reads TGTGCCAGTAGTATAGGAGCGGGGGCTTACAATGAGCAGTTCTTC. Translation gives CASSIGAGAYNEQFF.

The chain combines TRBV9 with TRBJ2-1; D might be TRBD1 or TRBD2, each matching 5 bases. The CDR3 is made up of 15 amino acids. V dropped 3 bases and J dropped 4 bases, with 14 bases sitting between them. Germline CDR1 reads SGDLS; CDR2 reads YYNGEE. This CDR3 is CASSGTRGGYNEQFF. The DNA of the CDR3 is TGTGCCAGCAGCGGGACGCGTGGGGGTTACAATGAGCAGTTCTTC.

This clone turned up a few times. The chain couples TRBV10-1 to TRBJ1-2, with TRBD1 identical over 7 bases. The CDR3 covers 13 residues. The germline CDR1 and CDR2 sequences are WNHNN and SYGVQD (reference sequence). V shed 2 bases and J 6 bases; nucleotides not matched to a gene: 3. CDR3 DNA sequence: TGCGCCAGCAGTGAGGGGCAGGGGGATGGCTACACCTTC. This codes for CASSEGQGDGYTF.

This chain connects TRBV7-9 to TRBJ2-2, with 7 bases identical to TRBD1. Trimming removed 1 base from V and 4 bases from J; junction bases left unmatched: 3. This CDR3 is 15 amino acids long. CDR1 and CDR2 (germline): SEHNR, FQNEAQ (reference sequence). CDR3 nucleotide sequence: TGTGCCAGCAGCTTAGGGTCAGGGGGCACCGGGGAGCTGTTTTTT. Amino acids: CASSLGSGGTGELFF.

The rearrangement links TRBV10-3 to TRBJ1-2, with 7 bases lining up with TRBD1. V trimming: 6 bases; J trimming: 1 base; junction bases outside the gene matches: 5. The CDR3 length is 14 residues. Germline V gives CDR1 ENHRY, CDR2 SYGVKD. The DNA for the CDR3 is TGTGCCATCAGCCAGGGGGAGAGTAACTATGGCTACACCTTC. It encodes CAISQGESNYGYTF.

CDR3 coding DNA: TGTGCCTGGAGAAATATGAACACTGAAGCTTTCTTT. Protein sequence: CAWRNMNTEAFF. The rearrangement joins TRBV30 to TRBJ1-1; D is undetermined. The CDR3 has 12 amino acids. V was pared by 3 bases and J by 0 bases, with 5 bases between. CDR1 is GTSNPN, CDR2 SVGIG, per germline (reference sequence).

The chain combines TRBV25-1 with TRBJ2-7; 8 bases align to TRBD1. From germline, CDR1 is MGHDK and CDR2 SYGVNS. The CDR3 contains 17 residues. V was pared by 0 bases and J by 6 bases, with 13 bases of the junction left unmatched. CDR3 loop: CASSEYIRGDRPGEQYF. The CDR3 coding sequence is TGTGCCAGCAGTGAATATATTAGAGGGGACAGGCCGGGCGAGCAGTACTTC.

Remarks on this clone: At one end, the junction sequence differs from germline, possibly due to a read error. The chain uses TRBV4-1 and TRBJ1-2, with TRBD1 matching over 9 bases. CDR1 is MGHRA and CDR2 is YSYEKL in the germline V gene. The CDR3 runs 15 residues. As DNA, the CDR3 is TGCGCCAGCAGCCAGGGGGCTGGACAGGGGAGGACTTGTCGGTTC. Residues: CASSQGAGQGRTCRF.

In its sample, this clone was seen a few times. This chain uses TRBV28 with TRBJ1-1; possibly TRBD1 for D (5 bases). Per germline, CDR1 MDHEN and CDR2 SYDVKM. This CDR3 region has 14 residues. The V and J ends lost 3 bases and 3 bases respectively, with 11 bases between them. The CDR3 DNA is TGTGCCAGCAGTTTGCCACCAGGGTACACTGAAGCTTTCTTT. It codes for CASSLPPGYTEAFF.

The V gene is TRBV7-3, the J gene TRBJ1-3; 10 bases align to TRBD1. The CDR3 covers 14 residues. After removal of 8 bases from V and 7 bases from J, the junction contained 8 bases not matched to a gene. Germline assignment: CDR1 SGHTA and CDR2 FQGTGA. As DNA, the CDR3 is TGTGCCAGCGGCGGGGGACAGGGGAAGAACACCATATATTTT. Protein sequence: CASGGGQGKNTIYF.

The chain carries TRBV18 and TRBJ2-2; possibly TRBD1 or TRBD2 for D (6 bases each). The CDR3 totals 16 residues. The V gene's germline CDR1 is KGHSH and CDR2 LQKENI. V was clipped by 0 bases and J by 6 bases, with 14 bases between them. The CDR3 sequence is CASSPPVVRGPGELFF. CDR3 nucleotide sequence: TGTGCCAGCTCACCACCGGTGGTCCGGGGGCCCGGGGAGCTGTTTTTT. The full variable domain, in which reference TRBV18 and TRBJ2-2 provide the parts outside the CDR3, is NAGVMQNPRHLVRRRGQEARLRCSPMKGHSHVYWYRQLPEEGLKFMVYLQKENIIDESGMPKERFSAEFPKEGPSILRIQQVVRGDSAAYFCASSPPVVRGPGELFFGEGSRLTVL.

The chain employs TRBV19 and TRBJ2-1; TRBD2 matches at 8 bases. In germline, CDR1 is LNHDA, CDR2 SQIVND (reference sequence). J gave up 5 bases and V 5 bases, and 11 bases lay outside the gene matches. The length of the CDR3 is 16 residues. The CDR3 DNA follows: TGTGCCAGTAGTGCTCGTCTAGCGGGTACCCACAATGAGCAGTTCTTC. This translates into CASSARLAGTHNEQFF.

This chain connects TRBV25-1 to TRBJ1-3; D remains ambiguous. Germline CDR1 reads MGHDK; CDR2 reads SYGVNS. The CDR3 covers 11 residues. V lost 6 bases and J lost 0, with 0 bases in between. Here the CDR3 DNA reads TGTGCCAGCAGCTCTGGAAACACCATATATTTT. Residues: CASSSGNTIYF.

The CDR3 DNA reads as TGTGCCAGCAGTTTCCGGTGGGACAGGGGCTACGAGCAGTACTTC. Encoded protein: CASSFRWDRGYEQYF. This chain links TRBV27 with TRBJ2-7; TRBD1 matches at 10 bases. The CDR3 is 15 residues long. The V gene's germline CDR1 is MNHEY and CDR2 SMNVEV (reference sequence). Trimming took 3 bases from V and 3 from J; bases not matched to a gene: 5.

This chain connects TRBV28 to TRBJ1-4; D gene uncertain. The CDR3 length is 15 residues. Germline V gene sequence: CDR1 MDHEN, CDR2 SYDVKM. V lost 3 bases and J lost 6, with 14 bases in between. CDR3 loop: CASSFLGSNDEKLFF. CDR3 in DNA: TGTGCCAGCAGTTTTCTAGGATCCAACGATGAAAAACTGTTTTTT.

V gene TRBV29-1 combines with J gene TRBJ2-7; 7 nucleotides match TRBD1. J was trimmed by 2 bases and V by 5 bases; bases with no gene match: 9. Germline V gives CDR1 SQVTM, CDR2 ANQGSEA. This CDR3 has 14 amino acids. CDR3 DNA sequence: TGCAGCGTTCGGAACCGGGACAGCGCCTACGAGCAGTACTTC. Its protein is CSVRNRDSAYEQYF.